The 3 T cell receptor beta chains listed next were all sequenced from one sample in a study of T cell repertoires in cytomegalovirus infection. Via MiXCR, TCRdb re-called the reads, giving one row per CDR3 protein. The repertoire holds 500,000 to 600,000 distinct CDR3 sequences, with approximately 16% as singletons. Sequenced sample: CD8+ T cells from PBMCs. These receptors were taken from a human donor in good health (CMV status not recorded). Some clones in this sample may be carry-over from other donors' samples.

The chain has TRBV28 and TRBJ1-4; D is unclear. The germline V gene encodes CDR1 MDHEN and CDR2 SYDVKM. V was cut by 3 bases and J by 0 bases, with 26 bases left in between. The CDR3 is 21 amino acids. CDR3 nucleotide sequence: TGTGCCAGCAGTTTCCCGGGAGGCCTAGGGCAGAGTGGTGCAACTAATGAAAAACTGTTTTTT. It is translated as CASSFPGGLGQSGATNEKLFF.

This clonotype was observed at least ten times. J is TRBJ2-1 and V is TRBV14; a possible D gene is TRBD1 (6 bases). Trimming stripped 0 bases from V and 8 bases from J, with 14 bases between. This CDR3 is built from 15 residues. Germline V gives CDR1 SGHDN, CDR2 FVKESK. For the CDR3, the DNA is TGTGCCAGCAGCCAAGAGGCCAGGACAGTCGATGAGCAGTTCTTC. Translated: CASSQEARTVDEQFF.

The V call is TRBV6-6, the J call TRBJ1-5, with D perhaps TRBD1 (5 bases). Trimming removed 6 bases at V and 3 bases at J, with 15 bases between. Germline loops: CDR1 MNHNY, CDR2 SVGAGI (reference sequence). The CDR3 is 15 residues long. Here the CDR3 DNA reads TGTGCCAGCAGCCGAGGGGAGGGCCCCAATCAGCCCCAGCATTTT. This codes for CASSRGEGPNQPQHF.